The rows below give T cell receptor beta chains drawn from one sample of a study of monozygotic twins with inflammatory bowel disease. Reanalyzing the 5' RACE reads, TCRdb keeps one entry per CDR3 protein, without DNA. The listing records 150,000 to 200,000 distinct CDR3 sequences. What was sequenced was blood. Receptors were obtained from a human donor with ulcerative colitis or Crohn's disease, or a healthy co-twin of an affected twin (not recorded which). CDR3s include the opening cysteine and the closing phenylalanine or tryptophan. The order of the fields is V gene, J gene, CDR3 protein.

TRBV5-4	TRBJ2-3	CASSLDLAGVRDTQYF
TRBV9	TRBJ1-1	CASSVVAGGKTEAFF
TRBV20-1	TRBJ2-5	CSARDQVVETQYF
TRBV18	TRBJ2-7	CASSPPGVKEQYF
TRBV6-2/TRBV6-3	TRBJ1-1	CASSWTGADTEAFF
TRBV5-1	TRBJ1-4	CASSWDAFKGEKLFF
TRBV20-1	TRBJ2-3	CSAYGDGTDTQYF
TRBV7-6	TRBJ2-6	CASSHSGEGKASGANVLTF
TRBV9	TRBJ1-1	CASSVEPGYDEAFF
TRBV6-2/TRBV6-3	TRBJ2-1	CASSYAASGSYEQFF
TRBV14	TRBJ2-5	CASSHPGTGPRNF
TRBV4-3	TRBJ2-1	CASSPADGSSNEQFF
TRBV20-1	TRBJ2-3	CSAPTSGETDTQYF
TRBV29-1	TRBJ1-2	CSAYYSQGGYTF
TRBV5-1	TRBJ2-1	CASSLGPLGEQFF